The 19 T cell receptor beta chains listed next were all sequenced from one sample in a study of cytomegalovirus exposure and HLA in healthy donors. The PCR employed 60 Vbeta primers together with 13 Jbeta primers. Here immunoSEQ multiplex PCR was the method, and the copy in TCRdb shows in-frame clones only, minus some. The sample holds 100,000 or so clones, 60% to 85% seen once. The source material was PBMCs. All receptors come from a woman aged 40-49 years in good health and CMV-seropositive.

As to this clone: The CDR3 ends on some other residue instead of the conserved phenylalanine or tryptophan, so this is likely a read error. The chain employs TRBV6-5 and TRBJ2-7, with 7 bases lining up with TRBD1. Trimming cost V 6 bases and J 3 bases; bases outside gene matches: 2. This CDR3 spans 12 amino acids. Germline CDR1 and CDR2: MNHEY and SVGAGI. CDR3 nucleotide sequence: TGTGCCAGCAGGAGGGACAGCTACGAGCAGTACCTC. It translates to CASRRDSYEQYL.

The gene calls are TRBV2 and TRBJ1-6, with TRBD1 matching 7 bases. The CDR3 totals 14 residues. From germline, CDR1 is SNHLY and CDR2 FYNNEI. J gave up 7 bases and V 6 bases, and 6 bases lay outside the gene matches. CDR3 sequence (DNA): TGTGCCAGCAGCCAGGACAGGCCGAATTCACCCCTCCACTTT. This encodes CASSQDRPNSPLHF.

The J gene is TRBJ1-2, the V gene TRBV5-1; possibly TRBD1 for D (5 bases). The CDR3 contains 15 residues. V was clipped by 5 bases and J by 6 bases, with 20 bases between them. Germline CDR1 SGHRS, CDR2 YFSETQ. The CDR3 is CASRGEGKAVDGYTF. The DNA for the CDR3 is TGCGCCAGCAGAGGGGAGGGGAAGGCGGTAGATGGCTACACCTTC.

The chain links TRBV28 to TRBJ1-1; possible D gene TRBD1, 6 bases. V dropped 5 bases and J dropped 1 base, with 14 bases sitting between them. This CDR3 has 15 residues. Looked up from germline, CDR1 is MDHEN and CDR2 is SYDVKM. Here the CDR3 reads CASSPLGATNTEAFF. Here the CDR3 DNA reads TGTGCCAGCAGTCCCCTGGGGGCCACGAACACTGAAGCTTTCTTT.

This clone was seen ten or more times. V and J are TRBV5-8 and TRBJ2-3, with TRBD2 matching 7 bases. Germline V CDR1 and CDR2: SGHTS, YDEGEE. The CDR3 extends over 14 amino acids. Germline trimming cut 2 bases from V and 4 bases from J; bases unmatched to any gene: 4. The CDR3 region is CASSFLAVADTQYF. For the CDR3, the DNA is TGTGCCAGCAGCTTCCTAGCGGTAGCAGATACGCAGTATTTT.

The chain is built from TRBV30 and TRBJ2-6, with 9 bases matching TRBD1. V shed 2 bases and J 0 bases; nucleotides not matched to a gene: 14. This CDR3 comprises 20 residues. Germline V gene sequence: CDR1 GTSNPN, CDR2 SVGIG (reference sequence). The CDR3 region has the DNA TGTGCCTGGAGTTCCAGACAGGGGGTGTGGGGCAGCTCTGGGGCCAACGTCCTGACTTTC. It is translated as CAWSSRQGVWGSSGANVLTF.

This clone was observed a handful of times. V usage is TRBV7-9 and J usage is TRBJ1-3; D may be TRBD1 (5 bases). Trimming removed 0 bases from V and 9 bases from J, with 15 bases in between. CDR1 and CDR2 from the germline V gene are SEHNR and FQNEAQ (reference sequence). The CDR3 consists of 15 residues. CDR3: CASSLAVTERSTIYF. The DNA of the CDR3 is TGTGCCAGCAGCTTAGCGGTGACAGAACGTAGCACCATATATTTT.

The chain recombines TRBV28 with TRBJ2-7, with D maybe TRBD2 (5 bases). Germline loops: CDR1 MDHEN, CDR2 SYDVKM. The ends were cut back, 6 bases at V and 7 bases at J, with 13 bases in the middle. CDR3 size: 12 residues. CDR3 loop: CASSSLLVEQYF. Written as DNA, the CDR3 is TGTGCCAGCAGCAGTTTACTAGTGGAGCAGTACTTC.

The chain recombines TRBV28 with TRBJ2-1; 7 bases line up with TRBD1. Per the germline V gene, CDR1 is MDHEN and CDR2 is SYDVKM. The CDR3 has 14 residues. The J segment lost 9 bases and the V segment lost 5 bases, leaving 10 bases of the junction unmatched. As DNA, the CDR3 is TGTGCCAGCAGTACAGGGGCGGAGGTGGTTGAGCAGTTCTTC. Protein: CASSTGAEVVEQFF.

This chain connects TRBV4-3 to TRBJ1-3; a possible D gene is TRBD1 (6 bases). The CDR3 runs to 16 residues. Germline CDR1 reads LGHNA; CDR2 reads YSLEER. Trimming took 0 bases from V and 3 from J, leaving 12 bases between them. CDR3 coding DNA: TGCGCCAGCAGCCAAGATTCTGGGGGCAGTGGAAACACCATATATTTT. It yields the protein CASSQDSGGSGNTIYF.

The genes are TRBV5-1 and TRBJ2-5, with 8 bases aligning to TRBD2. V was pared by 3 bases and J by 2 bases, with 3 bases of the junction left unmatched. Germline loops: CDR1 SGHRS, CDR2 YFSETQ. The CDR3 runs 14 residues. The CDR3 DNA reads as TGCGCCAGCAGCTCACGGGAGGGGCAAGAGACCCAGTACTTC. Protein: CASSSREGQETQYF.

The chain is built from TRBV6-5 and TRBJ2-2; a possible D gene is TRBD2 (7 bases). V was clipped by 8 bases and J by 8 bases, with 12 bases between them. This CDR3 region has 12 residues. Looked up from germline, CDR1 is MNHEY and CDR2 is SVGAGI. Here the CDR3 DNA reads TGTGCCAGCGTCGGGGGGCCGGGGGAGCTGTTTTTT. Its protein is CASVGGPGELFF.

J is TRBJ2-1 and V is TRBV7-6; 9 nucleotides agree with TRBD2. The CDR3 is 14 amino acids. J lost 10 bases, V lost 2 bases, and 6 bases had no gene match. CDR1 is SGHVS and CDR2 is FNYEAQ in the germline V gene. Written as DNA, the CDR3 is TGTGCCAGCAGCTTACTGGGACTAGCAGAAGAGCAGTTCTTC. This codes for CASSLLGLAEEQFF.

V gene TRBV18 combines with J gene TRBJ2-1; TRBD2 matches 11 bases. The V gene's germline CDR1 is KGHSH and CDR2 LQKENI. This CDR3 has 19 residues. Unmatched junction bases numbered 10, after V lost 3 bases and J lost 0 bases. Here the CDR3 DNA reads TGTGCCAGCTCACCGACCCCCACTAGCGGGAGCAGCTCCTACAATGAGCAGTTCTTC. Amino acids: CASSPTPTSGSSSYNEQFF.

The rearrangement joins TRBV11-2 to TRBJ2-1; 10 nucleotides line up with TRBD1. CDR3 length: 16 residues. Germline lookup yields CDR1 SGHAT and CDR2 FQNNGV. The ends lost 5 bases at V and 2 bases at J; junction bases unmatched: 6. The CDR3 DNA reads TGTGCCAGCAGCGACCGACAGGGGGCCGCCTACAATGAGCAGTTCTTC. Protein: CASSDRQGAAYNEQFF.

This chain uses TRBV19 with TRBJ1-5, with 8 bases matching TRBD1. CDR1 is LNHDA, CDR2 SQIVND, per germline (reference sequence). V lost 5 bases, J lost 2 bases, and 5 bases stayed unmatched. The CDR3 runs 15 residues. CDR3 in DNA: TGTGCCAGTAGTCGCGGACAGGGCGGCAATCAGCCCCAGCATTTT. As protein: CASSRGQGGNQPQHF.

This clone was observed a few times. The V and J genes are TRBV19 and TRBJ1-5, with 9 bases fitting TRBD1. CDR3 length: 13 amino acids. CDR1 LNHDA and CDR2 SQIVND come from the germline V gene (reference sequence). The V gene end was trimmed by 10 bases and the J gene end by 4 bases; junction bases not matched to a gene: 5. CDR3 amino acids: CATGTGLNQPQHF. CDR3 sequence (DNA): TGTGCCACAGGGACAGGGCTAAATCAGCCCCAGCATTTT. Drawing the rest from reference TRBV19 and TRBJ1-5, the complete variable domain is DGGITQSPKYLFRKEGQNVTLSCEQNLNHDAMYWYRQDPGQGLRLIYYSQIVNDFQKGDIAEGYSVSREKKESFPLTVTSAQKNPTAFYLCATGTGLNQPQHFGDGTRLSIL.

This rearrangement joins TRBV9 to TRBJ2-7; 9 positions match TRBD1. The CDR3 spans 18 residues. Germline V gene data show CDR1 as SGDLS and CDR2 as YYNGEE. V trimming: 0 bases; J trimming: 3 bases; junction bases outside the gene matches: 13. The CDR3 nucleotides read TGTGCCAGCAGCGTAGTACAGGGGGCTCCCCCCTCTCTCTACGAGCAGTACTTC. Protein: CASSVVQGAPPSLYEQYF. Based on the CDR3 plus reference TRBV9 and TRBJ2-7, the full variable domain is DSGVTQTPKHLITATGQRVTLRCSPRSGDLSVYWYQQSLDQGLQFLIQYYNGEERAKGNILERFSAQQFPDLHSELNLSSLELGDSALYFCASSVVQGAPPSLYEQYFGPGTRLTVT.

The V and J genes are TRBV25-1 and TRBJ1-2; no firm D call. V lost 4 bases and J lost 6, with 15 bases in between. The CDR3 loop spans 14 amino acids. Germline V gene data show CDR1 as MGHDK and CDR2 as SYGVNS. The DNA of the CDR3 is TGTGCCAGCAGTGTTGCCGGGAGGGATAATGGCTACACCTTC. Protein: CASSVAGRDNGYTF.